This T cell receptor beta chain was sequenced during a study of technical replicates of blood from a handful of donors (dated by TCRdb to the late 2010s). Comments on this clone: Its antigen is currently not known. Base qualities are not at hand, and no much larger clone is one base apart.

The germline V gene yields SGHTA for CDR1 and FQGTGA for CDR2. At the junction V is shortened by 6 bases and J by 2 bases, with 15 bases in between. The CDR3 covers 15 residues, taking in both the cysteine and the phenylalanine. CDR3 DNA is the only sequence kept; it has 45 bases, read in frame from the first base. The method was the immunoSEQ multiplex PCR assay. In TCRdb, the immuneACCESS table is reduced to in-frame sequences with V and J assigned. These tables do not hold every clone; where another copy was compared, an unresolved V gene accounts for under half, and the others remain unexplained. This sample has approximately 12,000 clones in its table, and 79% of those were observed once. The top ten hold roughly 15% of the sample.

Material: PBMCs. The origin of this receptor is a human donor in good health. The V and J segments used are TRBV7-3 and TRBJ2-3, and the D gene may be TRBD1, 6 bases matching. The CDR3 protein is CASSKDSFSTDTQYF. Read as DNA, the sequence is TGTGCCAGCAGTAAGGACAGTTTTTCCACAGATACGCAGTATTTT.